The sequence of this T cell receptor (beta chain) was determined in a study of blood T cells in healthy people across ages. Total RNA, at least 6 micrograms per sample, came from PBMCs. The authors ran a second PCR of about 7 to 11 cycles using a sample-barcoded 5' primer and a J-beta primer mix. There were at least 3 million CDR3-containing paired-end reads obtained from each sample. One entry per CDR3 protein results from TCRdb running MiXCR on the 5' RACE reads. The sample records approximately 1,000,000 distinct CDR3 sequences, under 55% being singletons. This clonotype was seen more than once but under ten times. Sequencing was performed on blood. The sequence was obtained from a woman aged 60-75 years in good health.

Here the CDR3 DNA reads TGCAGTGCTACTCTAGCGGGAGTAAAAGAGACCCAGTACTTC. Residues: CSATLAGVKETQYF. The rearrangement links TRBV20-1 to TRBJ2-5; 10 bases agree with TRBD2. The germline CDR1 and CDR2 sequences are DFQATT and SNEGSKA (reference sequence). V was pared by 4 bases and J by 3 bases, with 5 bases of the junction left unmatched. This CDR3 has 14 amino acids.